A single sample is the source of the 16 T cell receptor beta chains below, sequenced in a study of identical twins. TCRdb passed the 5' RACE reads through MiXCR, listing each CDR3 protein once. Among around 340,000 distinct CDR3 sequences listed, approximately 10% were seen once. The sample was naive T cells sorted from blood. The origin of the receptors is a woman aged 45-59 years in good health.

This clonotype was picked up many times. The CDR3 region has the DNA TGTGCCAGCAGCCTCAACGCGAACACCGGGGAGCTGTTTTTT. This codes for CASSLNANTGELFF. This rearrangement joins TRBV11-2 to TRBJ2-2, with D hard to call. The CDR3 sequence is 14 residues long. The V end lost 5 bases, the J end lost 0 bases, and 7 bases lay between the germline ends. Germline V lookup: CDR1 SGHAT, CDR2 FQNNGV.

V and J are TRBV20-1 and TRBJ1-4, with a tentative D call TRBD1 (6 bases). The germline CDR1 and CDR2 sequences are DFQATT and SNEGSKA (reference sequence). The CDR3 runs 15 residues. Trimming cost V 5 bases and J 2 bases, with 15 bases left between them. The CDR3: CSAGTYLGTNEKLFF. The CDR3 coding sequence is TGCAGTGCTGGGACATATTTGGGGACTAATGAAAAACTGTTTTTT.

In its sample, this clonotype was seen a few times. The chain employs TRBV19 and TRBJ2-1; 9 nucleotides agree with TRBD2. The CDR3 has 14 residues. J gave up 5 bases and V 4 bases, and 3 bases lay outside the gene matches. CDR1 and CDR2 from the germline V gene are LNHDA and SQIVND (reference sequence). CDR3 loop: CASSKVAGDNEQFF. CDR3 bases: TGTGCCAGTAGTAAGGTAGCGGGAGACAATGAGCAGTTCTTC.

The CDR3 DNA reads TGCGCCAGCAGCCAAGATAGCGGCAGCTCCTACGAGCAGTACTTC. Its translation: CASSQDSGSSYEQYF. This rearrangement joins TRBV4-1 to TRBJ2-7; a possible D gene is TRBD2 (6 bases). V gave up 0 bases and J gave up 0 bases, with 9 bases separating them. The CDR3 is 15 residues long. In germline, CDR1 is MGHRA, CDR2 YSYEKL.

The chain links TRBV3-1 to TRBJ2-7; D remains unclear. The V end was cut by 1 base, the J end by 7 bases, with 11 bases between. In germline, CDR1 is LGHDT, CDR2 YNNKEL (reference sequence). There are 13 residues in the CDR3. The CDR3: CASSQVIGLEQYF. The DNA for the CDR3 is TGTGCCAGCAGCCAAGTGATTGGATTGGAGCAGTACTTC.

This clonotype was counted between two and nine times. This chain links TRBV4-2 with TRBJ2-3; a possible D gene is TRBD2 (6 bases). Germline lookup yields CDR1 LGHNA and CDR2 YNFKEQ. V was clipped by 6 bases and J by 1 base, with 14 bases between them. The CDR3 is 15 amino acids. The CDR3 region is CASRPTSSGTDTQYF. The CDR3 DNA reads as TGTGCCAGCAGACCCACTAGCTCTGGCACAGATACGCAGTATTTT.

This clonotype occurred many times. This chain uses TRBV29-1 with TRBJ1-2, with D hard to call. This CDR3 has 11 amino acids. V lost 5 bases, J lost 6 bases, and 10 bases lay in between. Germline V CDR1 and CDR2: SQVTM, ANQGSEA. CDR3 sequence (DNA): TGCAGCGTTAAGATGCAGGATGGCTACACCTTC. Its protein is CSVKMQDGYTF.

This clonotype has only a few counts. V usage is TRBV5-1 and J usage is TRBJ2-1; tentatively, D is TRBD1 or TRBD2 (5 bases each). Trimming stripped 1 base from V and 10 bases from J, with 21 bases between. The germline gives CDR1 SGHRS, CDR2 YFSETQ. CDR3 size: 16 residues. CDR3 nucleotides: TGCGCCAGCAGCTTGCGTAAAGTGGGACCCTCGTGGGAGCAGTTCTTC. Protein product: CASSLRKVGPSWEQFF.

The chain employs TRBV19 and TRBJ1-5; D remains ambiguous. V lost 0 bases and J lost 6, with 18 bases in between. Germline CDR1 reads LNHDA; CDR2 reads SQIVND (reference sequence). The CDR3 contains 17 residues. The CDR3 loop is CASSIDQRPPLGQPQHF. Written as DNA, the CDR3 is TGTGCCAGTAGTATAGATCAGCGACCGCCTTTGGGTCAGCCCCAGCATTTT.

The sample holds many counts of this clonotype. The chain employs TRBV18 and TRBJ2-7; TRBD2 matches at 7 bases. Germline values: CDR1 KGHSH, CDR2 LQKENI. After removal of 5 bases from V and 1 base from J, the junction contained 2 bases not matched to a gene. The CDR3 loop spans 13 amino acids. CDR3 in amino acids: CASSSRGSYEQYF. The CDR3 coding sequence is TGTGCCAGCTCATCGCGGGGGTCCTACGAGCAGTACTTC.

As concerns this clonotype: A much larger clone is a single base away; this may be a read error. CDR3 loop: CASSLVAGETHNEQFF. CDR3 DNA: TGTGCCAGCAGCTTAGTAGCGGGAGAGACCCACAATGAGCAGTTCTTC. The chain carries TRBV7-2 and TRBJ2-1, with 9 positions matching TRBD2. This CDR3 contains 16 residues. The V and J ends lost 1 base and 5 bases, in that order; junction bases with no gene match: 6. CDR1 is SGHTA and CDR2 is FQGNSA in the germline V gene.

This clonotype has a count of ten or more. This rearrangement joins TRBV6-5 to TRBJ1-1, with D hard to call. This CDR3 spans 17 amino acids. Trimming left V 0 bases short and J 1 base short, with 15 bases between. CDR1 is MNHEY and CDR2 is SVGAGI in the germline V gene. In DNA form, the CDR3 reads TGTGCCAGCAGTTACTCTTTCAACAGCCTTCGGAACACTGAAGCTTTCTTT. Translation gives CASSYSFNSLRNTEAFF.

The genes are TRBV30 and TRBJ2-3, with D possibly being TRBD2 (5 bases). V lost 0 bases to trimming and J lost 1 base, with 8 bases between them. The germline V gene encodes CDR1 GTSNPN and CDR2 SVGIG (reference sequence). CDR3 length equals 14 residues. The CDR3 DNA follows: TGTGCCTGGAGTGTACGGACTGGCACAGATACGCAGTATTTT. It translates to CAWSVRTGTDTQYF.

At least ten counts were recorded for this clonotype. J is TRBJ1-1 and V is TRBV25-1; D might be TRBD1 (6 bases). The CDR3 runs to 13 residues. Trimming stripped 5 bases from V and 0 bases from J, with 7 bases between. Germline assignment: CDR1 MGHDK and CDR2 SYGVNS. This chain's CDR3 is CASSHRVNTEAFF. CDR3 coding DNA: TGTGCCAGCAGTCACAGGGTGAACACTGAAGCTTTCTTT.

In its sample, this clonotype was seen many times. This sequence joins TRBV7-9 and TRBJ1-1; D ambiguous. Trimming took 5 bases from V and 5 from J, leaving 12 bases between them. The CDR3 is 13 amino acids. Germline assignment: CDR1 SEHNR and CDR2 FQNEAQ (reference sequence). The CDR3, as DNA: TGTGCCAGCAGCACCCGCGGCGGGACTGAAGCTTTCTTT. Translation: CASSTRGGTEAFF.

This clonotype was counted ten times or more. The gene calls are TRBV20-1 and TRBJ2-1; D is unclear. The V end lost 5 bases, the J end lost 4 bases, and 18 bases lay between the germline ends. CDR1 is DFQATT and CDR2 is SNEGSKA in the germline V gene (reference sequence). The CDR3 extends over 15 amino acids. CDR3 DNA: TGCAGTGCTCCAGACCCCACCCTGGGGTACAATGAGCAGTTCTTC. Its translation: CSAPDPTLGYNEQFF.